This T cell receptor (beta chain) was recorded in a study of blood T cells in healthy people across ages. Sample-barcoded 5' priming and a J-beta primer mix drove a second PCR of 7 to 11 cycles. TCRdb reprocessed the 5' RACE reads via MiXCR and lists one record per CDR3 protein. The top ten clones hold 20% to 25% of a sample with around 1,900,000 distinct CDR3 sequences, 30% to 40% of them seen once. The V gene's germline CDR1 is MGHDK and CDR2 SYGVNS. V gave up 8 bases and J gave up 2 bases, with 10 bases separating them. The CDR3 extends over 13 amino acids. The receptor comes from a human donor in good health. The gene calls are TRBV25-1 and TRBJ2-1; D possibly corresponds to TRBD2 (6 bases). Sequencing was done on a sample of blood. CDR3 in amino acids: CASRGAAYNEQFF. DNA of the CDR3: TGTGCCAGCCGCGGGGCCGCCTACAATGAGCAGTTCTTC.